These 22 T cell receptor beta chains share one sample of origin, sequenced in a study of T cell changes during pregnancy in multiple sclerosis. Sequencing was performed with immunoSEQ multiplex PCR; in TCRdb, only in-frame clones are kept and a portion is missing. The sample holds around 48,000 clones, roughly 88% seen once. This specimen was CD4+ T cells from peripheral blood mononuclear cells, taken in the second trimester of pregnancy. Receptors originate from a female donor with multiple sclerosis, enrolled in a pregnancy study.

The rearrangement uses TRBV5-5 and TRBJ2-7, with TRBD2 identical over 12 bases. The CDR3 has 17 residues. Germline CDR1 is SGHKS and CDR2 is YYEKEE (reference sequence). The trim removed 4 bases at V and 1 base at J, leaving 9 bases unmatched. The CDR3 coding sequence is TGTGCCAGCAGCCAGACTAGCGGGAGAGGAGGGTCCTACGAGCAGTACTTC. Its translation: CASSQTSGRGGSYEQYF.

The rearrangement links TRBV14 to TRBJ2-1, with 11 bases identical to TRBD2. The V gene's germline CDR1 is SGHDN and CDR2 FVKESK. There are 15 residues in the CDR3. J gave up 12 bases and V 4 bases, and 11 bases lay outside the gene matches. CDR3 residues: CASSPRSGTSGLQFF. DNA for the CDR3: TGTGCCAGCAGCCCACGCTCCGGGACTAGCGGTTTGCAGTTCTTC. The whole variable domain, filled in from reference TRBV14 and TRBJ2-1, reads EAGVTQFPSHSVIEKGQTVTLRCDPISGHDNLYWYRRVMGKEIKFLLHFVKESKQDESGMPNNRFLAERTGGTYSTLKVQPAELEDSGVYFCASSPRSGTSGLQFFGPGTRLTVL.

The chain is built from TRBV5-1 and TRBJ2-4; 9 positions match TRBD1. V was pared by 4 bases and J by 3 bases, with 8 bases of the junction left unmatched. In germline, CDR1 is SGHRS, CDR2 YFSETQ. This CDR3 has 16 amino acids. CDR3 DNA: TGCGCCAGCAGCCTGGGACAGGGTATATACAAAAACATTCAGTACTTC. Residues: CASSLGQGIYKNIQYF.

This clone appeared a single time. Written as DNA, the CDR3 is TGCGCCAGCAGCAAGACGACAGGGATGGTCACTGAAGCTTTCTTT. It is translated as CASSKTTGMVTEAFF. The chain links TRBV5-1 to TRBJ1-1; 7 bases are shared with TRBD1. The CDR3 runs to 15 residues. V lost 4 bases to trimming and J lost 4 bases; unmatched junction nucleotides: 10. CDR1 SGHRS and CDR2 YFSETQ come from the germline V gene. The variable domain in full, with the rest retrieved from reference TRBV5-1 and TRBJ1-1, is KAGVTQTPRYLIKTRGQQVTLSCSPISGHRSVSWYQQTPGQGLQFLFEYFSETQRNKGNFPGRFSGRQFSNSRSEMNVSTLELGDSALYLCASSKTTGMVTEAFFGQGTRLTVV.

The chain links TRBV28 to TRBJ2-7; a weak D match, TRBD1 (6 bases). Trimming shortened V by 8 bases and J by 1 base, and 15 bases separated the two germline ends. The CDR3 length is 14 residues. Germline CDR1 MDHEN, CDR2 SYDVKM. This CDR3 is CASFGQIESYEQYF. The DNA of the CDR3 is TGTGCCAGCTTCGGACAGATAGAATCCTACGAGCAGTACTTC.

This clone was picked up one time. The chain has TRBV28 and TRBJ2-3, with D possibly matching TRBD2 (5 bases). Between the trimmed V and J ends, which lost 1 base and 1 base, there was a span of 9 bases. Germline CDR1 reads MDHEN; CDR2 reads SYDVKM. This CDR3 has 15 amino acids. The CDR3 sequence: CASSLSGSGTDTQYF. CDR3 coding DNA: TGTGCCAGCAGTTTATCGGGGAGTGGCACAGATACGCAGTATTTT.

The CDR3, as DNA: TGTGCCAGCAGCCGGGTGACGGGACAGCCCCAGCATTTT. This sequence encodes CASSRVTGQPQHF. This chain links TRBV7-2 with TRBJ1-5; D is unclear. Looked up from germline, CDR1 is SGHTA and CDR2 is FQGNSA. Trimming removed 5 bases from V and 7 bases from J, with 12 bases in between. This CDR3 is built from 13 residues.

The gene calls are TRBV10-1 and TRBJ2-1; possibly TRBD2 for D (5 bases). This CDR3 has 13 amino acids. The germline CDR1 and CDR2 sequences are WNHNN and SYGVQD (reference sequence). V lost 6 bases and J 11 bases, leaving 17 bases between the germline ends. Here the CDR3 reads CASSPIRERKQFF. CDR3 DNA: TGCGCCAGCAGCCCCATTCGGGAACGGAAGCAGTTCTTC.

This sequence joins TRBV7-9 and TRBJ2-7, with D uncertain. Germline-derived CDR1 and CDR2 are SEHNR and FQNEAQ (reference sequence). The CDR3 loop spans 11 amino acids. V lost 5 bases and J 0 bases, leaving 2 bases between the germline ends. The CDR3 here is CASSHSYEQYF. The CDR3 DNA reads as TGTGCCAGCAGCCACTCCTACGAGCAGTACTTC.

The V call is TRBV28, the J call TRBJ1-4; possibly TRBD1 for D (5 bases). The CDR3 is made up of 16 amino acids. Germline lookup yields CDR1 MDHEN and CDR2 SYDVKM. V lost 5 bases to trimming and J lost 8 bases, with 21 bases between them. The CDR3 DNA follows: TGTGCCAGCAGTCCGATACTTCAGGGAATGGGGGAAAAACTGTTTTTT. Translating it yields CASSPILQGMGEKLFF.

The J gene is TRBJ2-3, the V gene TRBV27, with 15 positions matching TRBD2. The CDR3 is 18 amino acids. Germline lookup yields CDR1 MNHEY and CDR2 SMNVEV (reference sequence). Germline trimming cut 3 bases from V and 6 bases from J; bases unmatched to any gene: 10. Here the CDR3 reads CASSLLGLAGGVIDTQYF. The CDR3 nucleotides are TGTGCCAGCAGTTTGCTTGGACTAGCGGGAGGGGTCATCGATACGCAGTATTTT.

The chain has TRBV14 and TRBJ2-5; D is perhaps TRBD1 (7 bases). The V end lost 1 base, the J end lost 5 bases, and 14 bases lay between the germline ends. In germline, CDR1 is SGHDN, CDR2 FVKESK. The CDR3 totals 15 residues. This CDR3 is CASSQVAGGTETQYF. The CDR3 coding sequence is TGTGCCAGCAGCCAAGTGGCAGGGGGGACGGAGACCCAGTACTTC.

The chain joins TRBV14 to TRBJ2-7, with 9 bases aligning to TRBD1. The CDR3 is 13 amino acids. V gave up 5 bases and J gave up 3 bases; unmatched junction bases: 2. Germline values: CDR1 SGHDN, CDR2 FVKESK. The CDR3 loop reads CASSRDRDYEQYF. The DNA for the CDR3 is TGTGCCAGCAGCAGGGACAGGGACTACGAGCAGTACTTC.

The V call is TRBV30, the J call TRBJ1-4; TRBD1 matches 8 bases. J lost 7 bases, V lost 5 bases, and 9 bases had no gene match. Germline CDR1 GTSNPN, CDR2 SVGIG (reference sequence). This CDR3 is built from 14 residues. Here the CDR3 reads CAWDRGAVFEKLFF. The CDR3 DNA is TGTGCCTGGGACAGGGGTGCAGTTTTTGAAAAACTGTTTTTT.

The chain recombines TRBV28 with TRBJ2-3, with TRBD1 identical over 8 bases. The CDR3 spans 16 residues. Germline V CDR1 and CDR2: MDHEN, SYDVKM. V lost 5 bases, J lost 8 bases, and 15 bases stayed unmatched. DNA of the CDR3: TGTGCCAGCAGTCCCGGGGGACAGGCCCACAAGCCTACGCAGTATTTT. Protein product: CASSPGGQAHKPTQYF.

This chain connects TRBV6-1 to TRBJ2-1; the match to TRBD2 covers 9 bases. Germline V CDR1 and CDR2: MNHNS, SASEGT. Trimming removed 5 bases from V and 5 bases from J; junction bases left unmatched: 4. The CDR3 has 14 amino acids. The CDR3 spells CASSKLAGNNEQFF. CDR3 in DNA: TGTGCCAGCAGTAAGCTAGCGGGGAACAATGAGCAGTTCTTC.

The rearrangement links TRBV4-1 to TRBJ2-2; possible D gene TRBD2, 6 bases. CDR1 and CDR2 (germline): MGHRA, YSYEKL. The CDR3 length is 17 residues. Trimming removed 0 bases at V and 4 bases at J, with 15 bases between. For the CDR3, the DNA is TGCGCCAGCAGCCAAGATCGGTTAGCGGTGATCACCGGGGAGCTGTTTTTT. Translating gives CASSQDRLAVITGELFF.

The gene calls are TRBV7-3 and TRBJ2-5; a possible D gene is TRBD1 (6 bases). Germline V gene data show CDR1 as SGHTA and CDR2 as FQGTGA. The CDR3 totals 15 residues. Trimming shortened V by 0 bases and J by 0 bases, and 8 bases separated the two germline ends. The chain's CDR3 is CASSLTRGYQETQYF. The CDR3 DNA follows: TGTGCCAGCAGCTTAACCAGGGGCTACCAAGAGACCCAGTACTTC.

This clone has only a few counts. The V gene is TRBV11-3, the J gene TRBJ2-7, with TRBD1 matching 8 bases. The CDR3 totals 13 residues. The germline V gene has CDR1 SGHNT and CDR2 YENEEA. Trimming removed 5 bases from V and 3 bases from J; junction bases left unmatched: 3. CDR3: CASSNTGGYEQYF. In DNA form, the CDR3 reads TGTGCCAGCAGCAATACAGGGGGCTACGAGCAGTACTTC. The whole variable domain, remainder taken from reference TRBV11-3 and TRBJ2-7, is EAGVVQSPRYKIIEKKQPVAFWCNPISGHNTLYWYLQNLGQGPELLIRYENEEAVDDSQLPKDRFSAERLKGVDSTLKIQPAELGDSAVYLCASSNTGGYEQYFGPGTRLTVT.

The rearrangement joins TRBV7-9 to TRBJ2-1; the D is unclear. The germline V gene encodes CDR1 SEHNR and CDR2 FQNEAQ (reference sequence). The CDR3 runs to 15 residues. V lost 0 bases and J lost 5, with 11 bases in between. The CDR3 sequence is CASSLALPQNNEQFF. In DNA, the CDR3 is TGTGCCAGCAGCTTAGCTCTACCTCAAAACAATGAGCAGTTCTTC.

The chain uses TRBV5-1 and TRBJ1-1; D not resolved. Looked up from germline, CDR1 is SGHRS and CDR2 is YFSETQ. The CDR3 spans 16 residues. Trimming left V 6 bases short and J 5 bases short, with 23 bases between. CDR3 nucleotides: TGCGCCAGCACCACCGTCCCACAGCCAGGTGGGACTGAAGCTTTCTTT. Translating gives CASTTVPQPGGTEAFF.

The chain combines TRBV28 with TRBJ2-7; D perhaps matches TRBD2 (6 bases). The germline CDR1 and CDR2 sequences are MDHEN and SYDVKM. Trimming took 7 bases from V and 4 from J, leaving 11 bases between them. CDR3 length: 12 residues. Here the CDR3 reads CASTRGWYEQYF. In DNA, the CDR3 is TGTGCCAGCACCCGGGGGTGGTACGAGCAGTACTTC.